One sample yielded the 9 T cell receptor beta chains listed below, sequenced in a study of blood T cell repertoires in COVID-19. The method was immunoSEQ multiplex PCR; TCRdb's version includes in-frame clones alone and lacks a portion of them. The sample yields around 100,000 clones, about 84% seen once. Sequenced sample: peripheral blood. The receptors come from a human donor in a cohort sampled during active COVID-19.

The chain recombines TRBV5-4 with TRBJ2-1, with 7 positions matching TRBD1. Germline CDR1 reads SGHNT; CDR2 reads YYREEE (reference sequence). J gave up 4 bases and V 5 bases, and 9 bases lay outside the gene matches. This CDR3 is built from 15 residues. The CDR3 nucleotides are TGTGCCAGCAGACCCCAGGGGGAGCGTTACAATGAGCAGTTCTTC. Encoded protein: CASRPQGERYNEQFF.

The chain couples TRBV27 to TRBJ1-5; no firm D call. V lost 5 bases and J lost 7, with 12 bases in between. CDR3 length equals 13 residues. Germline CDR1 reads MNHEY; CDR2 reads SMNVEV (reference sequence). CDR3 coding DNA: TGTGCCAGCAGTCGAGGGCAGGAACAGCCCCAGCATTTT. Translation gives CASSRGQEQPQHF.

This clone was seen only a few times. As DNA, the CDR3 is TGTGCCTGGAGTTTCCAGGGGCCCTCCATGTCCCTCCACTTT. It translates to CAWSFQGPSMSLHF. The rearrangement joins TRBV30 to TRBJ1-6; D possibly corresponds to TRBD1 (6 bases). Trimming left V 2 bases short and J 14 bases short, with 19 bases between. The CDR3 is 14 residues long. Germline lookup yields CDR1 GTSNPN and CDR2 SVGIG (reference sequence). The variable domain in full, with the rest retrieved from reference TRBV30 and TRBJ1-6, is SQTIHQWPATLVQPVGSPLSLECTVEGTSNPNLYWYRQAAGRGLQLLFYSVGIGQISSEVPQNLSASRPQDRQFILSSKKLLLSDSGFYLCAWSFQGPSMSLHFGNGTRLTVT.

This clone appeared a few times. The gene calls are TRBV4-3 and TRBJ2-6; 13 nucleotides align to TRBD2. Per germline, CDR1 LGHNA and CDR2 YSLEER. CDR3 length: 18 residues. J was trimmed by 2 bases and V by 4 bases; bases with no gene match: 5. The CDR3 spells CASSPSGLAGAGANVLTF. Written as DNA, the CDR3 is TGCGCCAGCAGCCCAAGTGGACTAGCGGGAGCTGGGGCCAACGTCCTGACTTTC.

The CDR3 region has the DNA TGTGCTAGTGGTTTGGACCCCGGGACAGGATACAATCAGCCCCAGCATTTT. This sequence encodes CASGLDPGTGYNQPQHF. The genes are TRBV12-5 and TRBJ1-5, with 8 bases matching TRBD1. Looked up from germline, CDR1 is LGHNT and CDR2 is FRNRAP. The CDR3 contains 17 residues. J was trimmed by 3 bases and V by 1 base; bases with no gene match: 8.

This clone was detected a few times. This same CDR3 is encoded by further DNA sequences in the sample. The CDR3 spells CASSLGQYNQPQHF. The CDR3 nucleotides are TGTGCCAGCAGCTTAGGACAGTACAATCAGCCCCAGCATTTT. The rearrangement joins TRBV11-2 to TRBJ1-5; tentatively, D is TRBD1 (5 bases). V lost 1 base to trimming and J lost 3 bases, with 7 bases between them. Per the germline V gene, CDR1 is SGHAT and CDR2 is FQNNGV. The CDR3 runs to 14 residues.

On this clone itself: The conserved closing phenylalanine or tryptophan is absent in this CDR3, likely reflecting a read error. Because the CDR3's place on the DNA is in doubt, the DNA is left out and the CDR3 is given as listed by TCRdb. The chain joins TRBV9 to TRBJ2-6; the D call in the table, TRBD2, was not verified against the DNA. The CDR3 length is 9 residues, termini included. Germline CDR1 reads SGDLS; CDR2 reads YYNGEE. CDR3 sequence reads: CASSAPGTS.

This clone was picked up one time. The chain joins TRBV5-1 to TRBJ2-6, with TRBD1 matching 8 bases. CDR1 SGHRS and CDR2 YFSETQ come from the germline V gene. Unmatched junction bases numbered 5, after V lost 4 bases and J lost 2 bases. The CDR3 runs to 16 residues. The CDR3 nucleotides are TGCGCCAGCAGCCCGGACAGGGTAACTGGGGCCAACGTCCTGACTTTC. Translating it yields CASSPDRVTGANVLTF.

The J gene is TRBJ1-1, the V gene TRBV6-2 or TRBV6-3; 8 nucleotides align to TRBD1. The germline CDR1 and CDR2 sequences are MNHEY and SVGEGT. V shed 5 bases and J 12 bases; nucleotides not matched to a gene: 8. This CDR3 has 12 amino acids. This chain's CDR3 is CASSDPRDRTFF. For the CDR3, the DNA is TGTGCCAGCAGTGACCCAAGGGACAGGACTTTCTTT.